This T cell receptor beta chain was obtained from a study of T cell responses to AZD1222 COVID-19 vaccine. Researchers grouped second doses given at about 4 or about 12 weeks into one pool. The assay was immunoSEQ multiplex PCR, and TCRdb's table has in-frame clones only and misses some. The sample lists 190,000 or so clones, approximately 90% occurring once. The CDR3 totals 16 residues. V lost 7 bases and J lost 0, with 13 bases in between. Germline V gene lookup returns CDR1 LNHDA and CDR2 SQIVND (reference sequence). The rearrangement links TRBV19 to TRBJ2-6, with a tentative D call TRBD1 (6 bases). The source is an adult who received the AZD1222 COVID-19 vaccine. The sequences come from peripheral blood, collected 28 days after the second AZD1222 dose. For the CDR3, the DNA is TGTGCCAGTAATATCCCCAGGGGCTCTGGGGCCAACGTCCTGACTTTC. Its translation is CASNIPRGSGANVLTF. The full variable domain, rest sourced from reference TRBV19 and TRBJ2-6, is DGGITQSPKYLFRKEGQNVTLSCEQNLNHDAMYWYRQDPGQGLRLIYYSQIVNDFQKGDIAEGYSVSREKKESFPLTVTSAQKNPTAFYLCASNIPRGSGANVLTFGAGSRLTVL.